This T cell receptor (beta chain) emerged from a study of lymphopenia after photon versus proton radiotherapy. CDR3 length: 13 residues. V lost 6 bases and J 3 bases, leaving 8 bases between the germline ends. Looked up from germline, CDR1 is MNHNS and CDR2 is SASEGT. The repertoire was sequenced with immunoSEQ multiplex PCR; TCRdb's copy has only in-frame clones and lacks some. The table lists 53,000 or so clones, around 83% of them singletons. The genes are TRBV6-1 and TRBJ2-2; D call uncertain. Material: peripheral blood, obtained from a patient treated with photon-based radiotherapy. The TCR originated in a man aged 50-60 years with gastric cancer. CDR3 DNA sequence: TGTGCCAGCAGGTGGGCCGACACCGGGGAGCTGTTTTTT. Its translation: CASRWADTGELFF.